The T cell receptor beta chain described here comes from a study of cytomegalovirus exposure and HLA in healthy donors. General study results and limits: Published work reported that the classifier diagnosed cytomegalovirus status with high specificity and sensitivity.

On this clone itself: Its target is not known.

Assay: immunoSEQ multiplex PCR; the TCRdb copy retains only in-frame clones and omits some. The sample holds 350,000 or so clones, 86% seen once. Per the germline V gene, CDR1 is LNHDA and CDR2 is SQIVND (reference sequence). V shed 3 bases and J 7 bases; nucleotides not matched to a gene: 6. The CDR3 totals 15 residues. The specimen was PBMCs. The receptor comes from a woman between 18 and 30 years old in good health and CMV-seronegative. The V gene is TRBV19, the J gene TRBJ1-1; 12 bases map to TRBD1. The CDR3 loop reads CASSMGQGARGEAFF. CDR3 DNA sequence: TGTGCCAGTAGTATGGGACAGGGGGCGCGGGGTGAAGCTTTCTTT.